This T cell receptor (beta chain) was recorded in a study of shared clonotypes between healthy human individuals. Donors were healthy HIV-negative adults without recent acute infections or vaccinations. TCRdb keeps only in-frame clones here, not all; method: immunoSEQ multiplex PCR. Of a few million clones in the sample, 85% to 95% were seen once. This CDR3 spans 16 amino acids. Per germline, CDR1 KGHSH and CDR2 LQKENI. The V gene lost 3 bases and the J gene lost 5 bases, with 16 bases spanning the gap. The TCR sequence derives from a man younger than 35 in good health. Some clones in this sample may be carry-over from other donors' samples. The sample consisted of naive CD4+ T cells from PBMCs. Subset in this sample: CD45RA+ positively selected. The rearrangement uses TRBV18 and TRBJ2-2; D not resolved. As DNA, the CDR3 is TGTGCCAGCTCACCGCGAGGAGTGGTTGGGACCGGGGAGCTGTTTTTT. This encodes CASSPRGVVGTGELFF.